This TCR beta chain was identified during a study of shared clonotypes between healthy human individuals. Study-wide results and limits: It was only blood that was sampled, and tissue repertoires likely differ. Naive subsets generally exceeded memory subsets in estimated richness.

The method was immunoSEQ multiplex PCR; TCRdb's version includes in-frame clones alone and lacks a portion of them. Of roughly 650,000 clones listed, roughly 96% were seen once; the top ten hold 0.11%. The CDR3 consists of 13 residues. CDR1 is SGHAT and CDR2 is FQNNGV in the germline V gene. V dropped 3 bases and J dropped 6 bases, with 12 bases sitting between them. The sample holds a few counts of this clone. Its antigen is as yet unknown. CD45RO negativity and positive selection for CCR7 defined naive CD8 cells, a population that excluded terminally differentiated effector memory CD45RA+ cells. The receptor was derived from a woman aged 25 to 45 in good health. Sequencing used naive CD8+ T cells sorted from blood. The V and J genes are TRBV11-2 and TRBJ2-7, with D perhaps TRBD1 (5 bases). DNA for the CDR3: TGTGCCAGCAGCTTCCAGGGTCTCTCCGAGCAGTACTTC. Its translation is CASSFQGLSEQYF.